One sample yielded the 32 T cell receptor beta chains listed below, sequenced in a study of blood T cell repertoires in COVID-19. Data came from immunoSEQ multiplex PCR; TCRdb stores just in-frame clones and leaves some out. Of 200,000 to 250,000 clones in the sample, 84% were seen once. Sample: PBMCs or T cells enriched from blood (not recorded which). These receptors were collected from a woman aged 35 to 49 who had recovered from COVID-19.

V gene TRBV20-1 combines with J gene TRBJ1-2; 7 bases line up with TRBD1. Germline loops: CDR1 DFQATT, CDR2 SNEGSKA (reference sequence). The CDR3 sequence is 9 residues long. V lost 6 bases to trimming and J lost 8 bases; unmatched junction nucleotides: 0. CDR3 amino acids: CSARGGYTF. The CDR3 DNA is TGCAGTGCCAGGGGGGGCTACACCTTC.

This sequence joins TRBV6-5 and TRBJ1-5; D might be TRBD1 (6 bases). Trimming left V 10 bases short and J 0 bases short, with 16 bases between. CDR1 and CDR2 (germline): MNHEY, SVGAGI. The CDR3 covers 15 residues. The CDR3 reads CATGAGSYSNQPQHF. CDR3 nucleotide sequence: TGTGCCACAGGGGCAGGGTCCTATAGCAATCAGCCCCAGCATTTT.

J is TRBJ1-1 and V is TRBV28, with TRBD1 identical over 7 bases. The V gene's germline CDR1 is MDHEN and CDR2 SYDVKM. J was trimmed by 5 bases and V by 9 bases; bases with no gene match: 15. The CDR3 is 15 residues long. The CDR3 reads CASTRSRGRRTEAFF. CDR3 coding DNA: TGTGCCAGTACTAGATCCAGGGGGAGGAGGACTGAAGCTTTCTTT.

CDR3 sequence: CASLPPLAGISYNEQFF. CDR3 bases: TGTGCCAGCTTGCCCCCCTTAGCGGGGATCTCCTACAATGAGCAGTTCTTC. The genes are TRBV2 and TRBJ2-1, with 8 bases aligning to TRBD2. The CDR3 contains 17 residues. CDR1 SNHLY and CDR2 FYNNEI come from the germline V gene. V trimming: 8 bases; J trimming: 0 bases; junction bases outside the gene matches: 12. Combining the CDR3 with reference TRBV2 and TRBJ2-1 gives the whole variable domain EPEVTQTPSHQVTQMGQEVILRCVPISNHLYFYWYRQILGQKVEFLVSFYNNEISEKSEIFDDQFSVERPDGSNFTLKIRSTKLEDSAMYFCASLPPLAGISYNEQFFGPGTRLTVL.

The chain employs TRBV3-1 (or the pseudogene TRBV3-2) and TRBJ2-3; D may be TRBD2 (6 bases). This CDR3 spans 17 amino acids. Trimming pared 1 base from V and 2 bases from J, leaving 16 bases between. The V gene's germline CDR1 is LGHDT and CDR2 YNNKEL (reference sequence). CDR3 bases: TGTGCCAGCAGCCAAGGGTGGGGCGGGATTCACACAGATACGCAGTATTTT. It translates to CASSQGWGGIHTDTQYF.

The sample holds one count of this clone. The chain recombines TRBV29-1 with TRBJ2-1; D is perhaps TRBD2 (5 bases). V lost 4 bases and J lost 8, with 6 bases in between. This CDR3 has 10 residues. Germline CDR1 and CDR2: SQVTM and ANQGSEA. CDR3 region: CSVGRDEQFF. The CDR3 coding sequence is TGCAGCGTTGGGCGGGATGAGCAGTTCTTC.

This chain links TRBV7-8 with TRBJ2-1; 12 bases are a match to TRBD2. The CDR3 length is 18 residues. Unmatched junction bases numbered 8, after V lost 5 bases and J lost 0 bases. Germline V CDR1 and CDR2: SGHVS, FQNEAQ. CDR3 protein: CASSPGASGRVSYNEQFF. The CDR3 DNA is TGTGCCAGCAGCCCCGGGGCTAGCGGGAGGGTCTCCTACAATGAGCAGTTCTTC.

The chain carries TRBV7-2 and TRBJ1-3; 8 positions match TRBD1. The length of the CDR3 is 15 residues. Germline CDR1 and CDR2: SGHTA and FQGNSA. V lost 3 bases, J lost 2 bases, and 3 bases stayed unmatched. In nucleotides, the CDR3 is TGTGCCAGCAGCTTCCAGACAGGGGCTGGAAACACCATATATTTT. It encodes CASSFQTGAGNTIYF.

V gene TRBV19 combines with J gene TRBJ1-3; no firm D call. V was clipped by 7 bases and J by 0 bases, with 10 bases between them. The CDR3 has 14 amino acids. Germline V gene lookup returns CDR1 LNHDA and CDR2 SQIVND (reference sequence). CDR3 sequence: CASNQVFSGNTIYF. The CDR3 DNA is TGTGCCAGTAATCAGGTTTTCTCTGGAAACACCATATATTTT.

CDR3 region: CASSSGPLAGNQPQHF. DNA of the CDR3: TGTGCCAGCAGCTCCGGCCCACTCGCGGGCAATCAGCCCCAGCATTTT. This chain connects TRBV5-4 to TRBJ1-5; D not certain. This CDR3 region has 16 residues. Trimming removed 3 bases from V and 2 bases from J, with 15 bases in between. Germline CDR1 and CDR2: SGHNT and YYREEE (reference sequence).

The chain carries TRBV21-1 and TRBJ1-4; no check of the table's D call, TRBD1, against the DNA was made. TRBV21-1 is tagged as a pseudogene. The CDR3 contains 15 residues. The CDR3 nucleotides are TGTGCCAGCAGAAAGGAGGGGGCAGATAATGAAAAACTGTTTTTT. Encoded protein: CASRKEGADNEKLFF.

The chain joins TRBV9 to TRBJ2-1; 10 bases align to TRBD2. The V gene's germline CDR1 is SGDLS and CDR2 YYNGEE. The CDR3 has 16 residues. J lost 5 bases, V lost 4 bases, and 9 bases had no gene match. The CDR3 is CASSSLAGGPHNEQFF. CDR3 DNA: TGTGCCAGCAGCTCCTTAGCGGGAGGTCCCCACAATGAGCAGTTCTTC.

This rearrangement joins TRBV6-1 to TRBJ2-1, with D maybe TRBD2 (6 bases). Looked up from germline, CDR1 is MNHNS and CDR2 is SASEGT. This CDR3 comprises 13 residues. Trimming took off 1 base at V and 6 bases at J, with 7 bases between the two ends. The CDR3 nucleotides read TGTGCCAGCAGTGAAGAGACTAGCAATGAGCAGTTCTTC. Translating it yields CASSEETSNEQFF.

This clone was seen a handful of times. The rearrangement uses TRBV10-2 and TRBJ2-7; tentatively, D is TRBD1 (8 bases). CDR3 length: 13 residues. V was trimmed by 6 bases and J by 6 bases, leaving 15 bases between them. The V gene's germline CDR1 is WSHSY and CDR2 SAAADI. CDR3: CASSLNRGGEQYV. The CDR3 DNA is TGCGCCAGCAGCCTCAACAGGGGGGGCGAGCAGTACGTC.

This rearrangement joins TRBV20-1 to TRBJ1-2, with TRBD1 as a possible D gene (5 bases). CDR3 size: 14 residues. V lost 3 bases and J 2 bases, leaving 13 bases between the germline ends. Germline V gene sequence: CDR1 DFQATT, CDR2 SNEGSKA (reference sequence). CDR3 DNA sequence: TGCAGTGCTAGTAGCGCGGGACGGAACTATGGCTACACCTTC. Translated: CSASSAGRNYGYTF.

This clone has more than one count but fewer than ten. The chain links TRBV3-1 (or the pseudogene TRBV3-2) to TRBJ1-2, with no clear D. The CDR3 sequence is 15 residues long. Germline V gene sequence: CDR1 LGHDT, CDR2 YNNKEL (reference sequence). V gave up 0 bases and J gave up 4 bases, with 12 bases separating them. CDR3 residues: CASSQEAVSFYGYTF. In DNA, the CDR3 is TGTGCCAGCAGCCAAGAAGCGGTCAGTTTCTATGGCTACACCTTC.

The V gene is TRBV6-1, the J gene TRBJ2-5; 11 positions match TRBD1. Trimming at V came to 3 bases and at J to 4 bases, leaving 10 bases not matched to a gene. CDR1 is MNHNS and CDR2 is SASEGT in the germline V gene. This CDR3 contains 17 residues. The CDR3 DNA reads TGTGCCAGCAGTGAGGCCGCCGGGACAGGGGGTAGAGAGACCCAGTACTTC. It specifies CASSEAAGTGGRETQYF.

The V call is TRBV7-6, the J call TRBJ2-1; 14 bases line up with TRBD2. J gave up 5 bases and V 5 bases, and 5 bases lay outside the gene matches. This CDR3 has 16 amino acids. Germline V CDR1 and CDR2: SGHVS, FNYEAQ. The CDR3 here is CASSRTSGRPHNEQFF. As DNA, the CDR3 is TGTGCCAGCAGCCGGACTAGCGGGAGGCCCCACAATGAGCAGTTCTTC.

The rearrangement uses TRBV7-9 and TRBJ2-7; 11 positions match TRBD2. Germline trimming cut 0 bases from V and 3 bases from J; bases unmatched to any gene: 1. This CDR3 is built from 15 residues. The germline V gene encodes CDR1 SEHNR and CDR2 FQNEAQ (reference sequence). The CDR3 spells CASSLAGTSGYEQYF. The DNA of the CDR3 is TGTGCCAGCAGCTTAGCAGGGACTAGCGGCTACGAGCAGTACTTC.

The gene calls are TRBV29-1 and TRBJ2-7; 8 nucleotides align to TRBD1. The CDR3 contains 13 residues. With V trimmed by 4 bases and J by 1 base, 3 bases remained unmatched. The germline CDR1 and CDR2 sequences are SQVTM and ANQGSEA. CDR3 sequence reads: CSVGGTGSYEQYF. CDR3 DNA sequence: TGCAGCGTTGGAGGGACAGGTTCCTACGAGCAGTACTTC.

A few counts support this clone. This chain links TRBV27 with TRBJ2-2; D possibly corresponds to TRBD1 (5 bases). V lost 2 bases, J lost 4 bases, and 11 bases lay in between. The CDR3 sequence is 15 residues long. Germline assignment: CDR1 MNHEY and CDR2 SMNVEV (reference sequence). CDR3 amino acids: CASSLVAGLTGELFF. The CDR3 nucleotides are TGTGCCAGCAGTTTAGTGGCAGGGCTCACCGGGGAGCTGTTTTTT.

CDR3 sequence (DNA): TGTGCCAGCAGCTGGGGCGGGAATAGAGAGCAGTTCTTC. Translated: CASSWGGNREQFF. The rearrangement links TRBV7-3 to TRBJ2-1; D is perhaps TRBD2 (6 bases). The CDR3 has 13 amino acids. V shed 4 bases and J shed 10 bases, with 14 bases lying between them. Looked up from germline, CDR1 is SGHTA and CDR2 is FQGTGA.

The chain links TRBV19 to TRBJ1-5; D is unclear. This CDR3 is 13 amino acids long. CDR1 is LNHDA, CDR2 SQIVND, per germline (reference sequence). V gave up 3 bases and J gave up 6 bases, with 9 bases separating them. CDR3 amino acids: CASSIDRSQPQHF. DNA of the CDR3: TGTGCCAGTAGTATTGATCGGAGTCAGCCCCAGCATTTT.

The gene calls are TRBV29-1 and TRBJ1-2; tentative D call: TRBD1 (6 bases). V was pared by 5 bases and J by 4 bases, with 17 bases between. Germline V gene lookup returns CDR1 SQVTM and CDR2 ANQGSEA. This CDR3 contains 14 residues. For the CDR3, the DNA is TGCAGCGTTCTCATTCCAGGGGCGGGCTATGGCTACACCTTC. Its protein product is CSVLIPGAGYGYTF.

The chain uses TRBV5-1 and TRBJ2-3, with a possible D match to TRBD2 (5 bases). CDR3 length: 16 residues. Germline lookup yields CDR1 SGHRS and CDR2 YFSETQ. The ends were cut back, 4 bases at V and 4 bases at J, with 19 bases in the middle. CDR3 in DNA: TGCGCCAGCAGCGTCCGCCCGGGGTTTCGGGCAGATACGCAGTATTTT. Translated: CASSVRPGFRADTQYF. Based on the CDR3 plus reference TRBV5-1 and TRBJ2-3, the full variable domain is KAGVTQTPRYLIKTRGQQVTLSCSPISGHRSVSWYQQTPGQGLQFLFEYFSETQRNKGNFPGRFSGRQFSNSRSEMNVSTLELGDSALYLCASSVRPGFRADTQYFGPGTRLTVL.

The rearrangement joins TRBV2 to TRBJ1-2; TRBD1 might be the D (6 bases). V dropped 6 bases and J dropped 6 bases, with 14 bases sitting between them. This CDR3 has 13 amino acids. The germline gives CDR1 SNHLY, CDR2 FYNNEI. CDR3 amino acids: CASRDSPGDGYTF. CDR3 nucleotide sequence: TGTGCCAGCAGGGACAGCCCAGGGGATGGCTACACCTTC.

This chain connects TRBV3-1 (or the pseudogene TRBV3-2) to TRBJ1-1, with a weak D call TRBD1 (6 bases). Germline assignment: CDR1 LGHDT and CDR2 YNNKEL (reference sequence). There are 14 residues in the CDR3. V was clipped by 0 bases and J by 9 bases, with 14 bases between them. CDR3 coding DNA: TGTGCCAGCAGCCAAGACAATGGGGGCGGTAAAGCTTTCTTT. Translation gives CASSQDNGGGKAFF.

The V gene is TRBV28, the J gene TRBJ1-2, with 8 bases identical to TRBD1. The CDR3 covers 15 residues. V trimming: 6 bases; J trimming: 1 base; junction bases outside the gene matches: 7. Germline V CDR1 and CDR2: MDHEN, SYDVKM. CDR3 protein: CASSRTGGGNYGYTF. DNA for the CDR3: TGTGCCAGCAGCCGAACAGGGGGAGGTAACTATGGCTACACCTTC.

The chain carries TRBV4-1 and TRBJ2-1, with TRBD2 identical over 13 bases. J lost 8 bases, V lost 1 base, and 2 bases had no gene match. The CDR3 runs to 15 residues. The germline gives CDR1 MGHRA, CDR2 YSYEKL. In DNA, the CDR3 is TGCGCCAGCAGCCAAGGGACTAGCGGGAGAGATGAGCAGTTCTTC. This encodes CASSQGTSGRDEQFF.

The rearrangement uses TRBV11-2 and TRBJ1-1, with D perhaps matching TRBD1 (6 bases). CDR1 is SGHAT, CDR2 FQNNGV, per germline. This CDR3 contains 15 residues. Trimming cost V 7 bases and J 4 bases, with 19 bases left between them. Here the CDR3 reads CASTAGGGGGTEAFF. The CDR3 nucleotides are TGTGCCAGCACCGCGGGCGGGGGCGGGGGCACTGAAGCTTTCTTT. The whole variable domain, filled in from reference TRBV11-2 and TRBJ1-1, reads EAGVAQSPRYKIIEKRQSVAFWCNPISGHATLYWYQQILGQGPKLLIQFQNNGVVDDSQLPKDRFSAERLKGVDSTLKIQPAKLEDSAVYLCASTAGGGGGTEAFFGQGTRLTVV.

The CDR3 here is CASRVAGGTDTQYF. CDR3 nucleotides: TGCGCCAGCAGAGTAGCGGGAGGAACAGATACGCAGTATTTT. V and J are TRBV5-1 and TRBJ2-3; 10 bases match TRBD2. This CDR3 has 14 amino acids. Trimming at V came to 5 bases and at J to 3 bases, leaving 3 bases not matched to a gene. Germline lookup yields CDR1 SGHRS and CDR2 YFSETQ.

This sequence joins TRBV12-3 or TRBV12-4 and TRBJ2-5; 8 nucleotides agree with TRBD2. J gave up 4 bases and V 7 bases, and 5 bases lay outside the gene matches. The CDR3 sequence is 13 residues long. In nucleotides, the CDR3 is TGTGCCAGCACGGGAGGGAGGGGAGAGACCCAGTACTTC. Its protein is CASTGGRGETQYF.